This TCR beta chain stems from a study of cytotoxic CD8 clonotypes in ibrutinib-treated CLL (dated by TCRdb to 2020 to 2022). With respect to the entire study: The cohort had 11 relapsed/refractory and 15 treatment-naive patients; approximately 17 were IGHV unmutated. Longitudinal samples were available for about 30% of the roughly 86 trial participants. Partial responses were observed in around 25 patients and complete responses in 2; after a median follow-up of around 68 months, remission was maintained in approximately 14 patients and progression was observed in some twelve. Patients were still on ibrutinib when every remission and progressive disease sample was collected. Response samples were taken after a median of 12 months on treatment, ranging from about 6 to 40 months. Samples averaged roughly 280,000 productive templates and tens of thousands of productive rearrangements. Cryopreserved peripheral blood mononuclear cells were collected before treatment, at response, and at either disease progression or sustained remission. What the work shows at the level of the full study, not this receptor alone: Public clonotypes were rare and either contracted or stayed stable during treatment, and the rise in clonality at ibrutinib response reflected the expansion of private clonotypes. Sampling times were not matched between sustained-remission and progressing patients, and lymph node repertoires were not studied. Clonality increased at ibrutinib response, stayed stable in sustained remission, and fell back toward baseline at progression. Baseline clonality exceeded that of age-matched healthy donors and correlated strongly with circulating CD8+ T-cell counts.

On this clone: What this receptor recognizes is not known. It has no much larger one-base neighbor in the sample; base qualities were not kept.

Reading from cysteine to phenylalanine, the CDR3 counts 14 amino acids. CDR3 DNA only is kept here, 42 bases in frame from base 1. The goal of deep resolution MiSeq sequencing was a depth between 1 in 1 million and 1 in 200,000 T cells, and coverage averaged 10x per clonotype. The immunoSEQ hsTCRB Kit was used to generate TCR beta libraries. As for the original processing: ImmunoSEQ Data Assistant and ImmunoSEQ Analyzer were used for data analysis, and V, D and J genes were assigned according to IMGT definitions. Clonality, which ranges from 0 to 1, was calculated by subtracting the normalized Shannon entropy of productive rearrangement frequencies from one. Only overrepresented clonotypes making up at least 0.05% of the repertoire of each patient were included in the public clonotype analysis. Repertoires from approximately 13 age-matched healthy donors in immuneACCESS were used as clonality controls. As stored in TCRdb, this immuneACCESS dataset retains in-frame rearrangements with V and J assigned. A fraction of the clones does not appear; measured against another copy, unresolved V genes explain less than half of the discrepancy, and the remainder lacks a known reason. From that table come the V and J calls and clone size; the DNA was used to work out D and trimming. The sample records roughly 220,000 clones, 75% to 80% of which are singletons. The leading ten clones occupy more than 9.5% of the sample.

The time point label on this specimen signifies: approximately eleven months on ibrutinib. Around 2 micrograms of genomic DNA were extracted from cryopreserved PBMCs for TCR beta library preparation. Longitudinal blood samples from CLL patients on ibrutinib monotherapy were analyzed using high-throughput TCR beta sequencing. The patients were enrolled in a single-center, open-label phase 2 trial of ibrutinib monotherapy. Here the chain combines TRBV21-1 and TRBJ1-2. TRBV21-1 is a listed pseudogene. Sequencing was performed on PBMCs, taken after 12 months of ibrutinib treatment. The sequence was obtained from a human donor with chronic lymphocytic leukemia. In nucleotide form, the sequence is TGTGCCAGCCGTTACATCCCAACCGTGGGTGGCTACACCTTC. Its translation reads: CASRYIPTVGGYTF.